This TCR beta chain was recovered during a study of vaccination effects on CD4 cells after COVID-19. Across the study: The post-vaccine samples were taken, at the median, 72 days after the second dose. PBMC were cultured at roughly 2.2 million per well with 10 IU/ml IL-2 and 10 ug/ml peptides.

This clone has a handful of counts. What it binds is not known. Cells that had been cultured for 10 days were the source of isolated CD4+ T cells. Vaccination of participants consisted of two doses of either the BNT162b2 or mRNA-1273 vaccine. On day 3 and again on day 7, half the medium was replaced with IL-2 medium. Clones were sequenced by immunoSEQ multiplex PCR, and TCRdb holds only the in-frame ones, with some missing. Among some 60,000 clones listed, just under 80% were seen once. Germline V lookup: CDR1 GTSNPN, CDR2 SVGIG (reference sequence). The V gene lost 7 bases and the J gene lost 1 base, with 13 bases spanning the gap. The length of the CDR3 is 13 residues.

The source of this sequence is a human donor who received a COVID-19 vaccine. The chain carries TRBV30 and TRBJ1-2, with D tentatively TRBD1 (6 bases). The sample here was CD4+ T cells from PBMCs cultured without peptide, taken after COVID-19 vaccination. CDR3 region: CASQGALNYGYTF. CDR3 nucleotide sequence: TGTGCCTCACAGGGTGCCCTTAACTATGGCTACACCTTC.